One sample yielded the 30 T cell receptor beta chains listed below, sequenced in a study of cytomegalovirus exposure and HLA in healthy donors. Produced via immunoSEQ multiplex PCR; TCRdb's table is partial and in-frame only. The sample records under 250,000 clones, less than 90% being singletons. Sequencing used PBMCs. Every receptor here comes from a young woman in good health and CMV-seronegative.

The chain is built from TRBV27 and TRBJ2-3, with D perhaps matching TRBD2 (5 bases). This CDR3 has 16 residues. V shed 5 bases and J shed 1 base, with 16 bases lying between them. Germline-derived CDR1 and CDR2 are MNHEY and SMNVEV (reference sequence). This chain's CDR3 is CASSRITGTGTDTQYF. The CDR3 nucleotides are TGTGCCAGCAGTAGGATAACGGGAACGGGCACAGATACGCAGTATTTT.

CDR3: CASGRGQAYEQYF. The CDR3 nucleotides are TGTGCCAGCGGCCGGGGACAGGCTTACGAGCAGTACTTC. The rearrangement uses TRBV7-6 and TRBJ2-7; TRBD1 matches 8 bases. CDR3 length: 13 amino acids. In germline, CDR1 is SGHVS, CDR2 FNYEAQ. V shed 8 bases and J 4 bases; nucleotides not matched to a gene: 7.

The chain recombines TRBV27 with TRBJ2-3, with a tentative D call TRBD2 (5 bases). This CDR3 is 19 amino acids long. V gave up 2 bases and J gave up 2 bases, with 23 bases separating them. In germline, CDR1 is MNHEY, CDR2 SMNVEV (reference sequence). The CDR3 DNA sequence: TGTGCCAGCAGTTTAAGTAGCGAGAGCCTCCCGGGATTCACAGATACGCAGTATTTT. As protein: CASSLSSESLPGFTDTQYF.

This rearrangement joins TRBV6-4 to TRBJ2-7; weak D call: TRBD2 (7 bases). The germline CDR1 and CDR2 sequences are MRHNA and SNTAGT. The CDR3 length is 19 residues. With 0 bases removed from V and 2 bases from J, the gap between germline ends came to 23 bases. This CDR3 reads CASSDSIGSGGPKPYEQYF. Written as DNA, the CDR3 is TGTGCCAGCAGTGACTCGATAGGATCGGGGGGCCCTAAGCCCTACGAGCAGTACTTC.

V is TRBV6-1 and J is TRBJ2-3; 8 nucleotides line up with TRBD2. CDR3 length: 15 residues. V lost 2 bases to trimming and J lost 0 bases; unmatched junction nucleotides: 1. Germline V CDR1 and CDR2: MNHNS, SASEGT. The CDR3, as DNA: TGTGCCAGCAGTGAATTAGCGGGGAGCACAGATACGCAGTATTTT. Residues: CASSELAGSTDTQYF.

CDR3 nucleotides: TGCGCCAGCAGAAAAAGACAGGGCCTCGGGAATCAGCCCCAGCATTTT. It is translated as CASRKRQGLGNQPQHF. The chain carries TRBV10-1 and TRBJ1-5; 7 nucleotides agree with TRBD1. The CDR3 is 16 amino acids. Germline trimming cut 6 bases from V and 4 bases from J; bases unmatched to any gene: 12. Per the germline V gene, CDR1 is WNHNN and CDR2 is SYGVQD (reference sequence).

This clone is medium-sized in the sample. J is TRBJ1-2 and V is TRBV28, with 7 bases aligning to TRBD1. V dropped 3 bases and J dropped 7; count of bases not matched to a gene: 8. Per the germline V gene, CDR1 is MDHEN and CDR2 is SYDVKM. This CDR3 region has 14 residues. The DNA for the CDR3 is TGTGCCAGCAGTTTCGGGGCAGGGGGAGGTGGCTACACCTTC. Protein: CASSFGAGGGGYTF.

The J gene is TRBJ2-2, the V gene TRBV6-1; 7 bases are shared with TRBD1. Germline trimming cut 11 bases from V and 7 bases from J; bases unmatched to any gene: 10. The CDR3 consists of 13 residues. In germline, CDR1 is MNHNS, CDR2 SASEGT. CDR3 sequence (DNA): TGTGCCGCCAATGAGGGGGCGGGCGGGGAGCTGTTTTTT. Translation gives CAANEGAGGELFF.

The CDR3 DNA follows: TGTGCCAGCAGCGTAGAAGCAGGGGGTGGCCAGCCCCAGCATTTT. It yields the protein CASSVEAGGGQPQHF. This chain uses TRBV9 with TRBJ1-5; 7 bases are a match to TRBD1. The CDR3 consists of 15 residues. The J segment lost 7 bases and the V segment lost 0 bases, leaving 7 bases of the junction unmatched. Germline CDR1 and CDR2: SGDLS and YYNGEE.

This clone has just a few counts. The V and J genes are TRBV6-1 and TRBJ1-6; 7 bases are shared with TRBD1. J was trimmed by 3 bases and V by 4 bases; bases with no gene match: 3. Germline-derived CDR1 and CDR2 are MNHNS and SASEGT. This CDR3 spans 15 amino acids. The CDR3 is CASSVQGSYNSPLHF. For the CDR3, the DNA is TGTGCCAGCAGTGTACAGGGGAGCTATAATTCACCCCTCCACTTT.

Remarks on this clone: Distinct nucleotide sequences in the sample also encode this CDR3. The chain joins TRBV20-1 to TRBJ2-7; no reliable D call. V shed 6 bases and J shed 1 base, with 7 bases lying between them. Germline values: CDR1 DFQATT, CDR2 SNEGSKA (reference sequence). CDR3 length: 11 amino acids. Here the CDR3 DNA reads TGCAGTGCAAGGGATTCCTACGAGCAGTACTTC. This encodes CSARDSYEQYF.

V and J are TRBV28 and TRBJ2-1; TRBD1 agrees at 8 bases. This CDR3 has 15 residues. With V trimmed by 1 base and J by 7 bases, 6 bases remained unmatched. CDR1 and CDR2 (germline): MDHEN, SYDVKM. The CDR3 coding sequence is TGTGCCAGCAGTTTATATCGACAGGGGAGGAATGAGCAGTTCTTC. Translating gives CASSLYRQGRNEQFF.

The chain couples TRBV7-2 to TRBJ1-2, with 8 nucleotides matching TRBD1. Per germline, CDR1 SGHTA and CDR2 FQGNSA. The CDR3 is 15 residues long. V lost 6 bases, J lost 3 bases, and 9 bases stayed unmatched. In nucleotides, the CDR3 is TGTGCCAGCAGTCCTGCCCAGGACAGGGACTATGGCTACACCTTC. Its translation: CASSPAQDRDYGYTF.

This rearrangement joins TRBV27 to TRBJ2-7; TRBD1 agrees at 9 bases. V was clipped by 5 bases and J by 4 bases; unmatched bases: 12. This CDR3 has 16 amino acids. The germline V gene encodes CDR1 MNHEY and CDR2 SMNVEV (reference sequence). Here the CDR3 reads CASSPFSGQGRYEQYF. The CDR3 DNA is TGTGCCAGCAGTCCTTTTTCCGGACAGGGGAGATACGAGCAGTACTTC.

There are a few counts of this clone. The rearrangement links TRBV28 to TRBJ2-7; D perhaps matches TRBD1 (5 bases). The CDR3 contains 12 residues. V gave up 1 base and J gave up 6 bases, with 7 bases separating them. Germline assignment: CDR1 MDHEN and CDR2 SYDVKM. The CDR3 DNA reads TGTGCCAGCAGTTTATTCCAGGGCGAGCAGTACTTC. Translating gives CASSLFQGEQYF.

This clone was seen just once. The chain uses TRBV19 and TRBJ2-7; 7 bases agree with TRBD1. V dropped 6 bases and J dropped 3; count of bases not matched to a gene: 14. Germline assignment: CDR1 LNHDA and CDR2 SQIVND (reference sequence). The CDR3 is 16 residues long. The CDR3 region is CASRLYGTVGVYEQYF. CDR3 nucleotides: TGTGCCAGTAGATTATATGGGACAGTTGGGGTCTACGAGCAGTACTTC.

This chain uses TRBV4-1 with TRBJ2-1; 7 nucleotides line up with TRBD2. Trimming took 0 bases from V and 3 from J; bases not matched to a gene: 8. The CDR3 length is 17 residues. CDR1 MGHRA and CDR2 YSYEKL come from the germline V gene. The CDR3 region has the DNA TGCGCCAGCAGCCAAGATCTCTGGACTAGTAACTACAATGAGCAGTTCTTC. This sequence encodes CASSQDLWTSNYNEQFF.

This chain joins TRBV5-8 and TRBJ1-2; D possibly corresponds to TRBD1 (5 bases). Trimming stripped 6 bases from V and 5 bases from J, with 26 bases between. The CDR3 extends over 17 amino acids. Per the germline V gene, CDR1 is SGHTS and CDR2 is YDEGEE. The CDR3 loop reads CASNLSPRRGPGYGYTF. As DNA, the CDR3 is TGTGCCAGCAACCTAAGTCCGCGACGGGGACCTGGTTATGGCTACACCTTC.

V is TRBV18 and J is TRBJ1-1; 9 positions match TRBD1. CDR1 is KGHSH and CDR2 is LQKENI in the germline V gene. Trimming removed 6 bases from V and 3 bases from J; junction bases left unmatched: 8. The CDR3 runs to 15 residues. CDR3 amino acids: CASSSQGARDTEAFF. As DNA, the CDR3 is TGTGCCAGCTCTTCACAGGGGGCTCGGGACACTGAAGCTTTCTTT. The full variable domain, in which reference TRBV18 and TRBJ1-1 provide the parts outside the CDR3, is NAGVMQNPRHLVRRRGQEARLRCSPMKGHSHVYWYRQLPEEGLKFMVYLQKENIIDESGMPKERFSAEFPKEGPSILRIQQVVRGDSAAYFCASSSQGARDTEAFFGQGTRLTVV.

In its sample, this clone was seen many times. This chain uses TRBV6-4 with TRBJ2-1; D assignment may be TRBD1 or TRBD2 (5 bases each). Trimming removed 2 bases at V and 8 bases at J, with 19 bases between. CDR1 MRHNA and CDR2 SNTAGT come from the germline V gene. CDR3 length: 16 residues. The CDR3 here is CASSDVLAPLGDEQFF. Here the CDR3 DNA reads TGTGCCAGCAGTGACGTTCTAGCACCCCTGGGGGATGAGCAGTTCTTC.

J is TRBJ1-1 and V is TRBV18, with D possibly TRBD1 on 5 matching bases. Germline assignment: CDR1 KGHSH and CDR2 LQKENI. V was clipped by 3 bases and J by 4 bases, with 18 bases between them. The CDR3 length is 16 residues. The CDR3 is CASSPTRQGIGTEAFF. CDR3 DNA sequence: TGTGCCAGCTCACCTACGCGGCAGGGTATAGGCACTGAAGCTTTCTTT.

This chain uses TRBV29-1 with TRBJ1-2, with 7 bases that match TRBD1. J lost 7 bases, V lost 4 bases, and 3 bases had no gene match. This CDR3 is built from 11 residues. CDR1 is SQVTM, CDR2 ANQGSEA, per germline. For the CDR3, the DNA is TGCAGCGTTGTAGGGGGCTCTGGCTACACCTTC. This sequence encodes CSVVGGSGYTF. Looking up the rest from reference TRBV29-1 and TRBJ1-2 gives the full variable domain: SAVISQKPSRDICQRGTSLTIQCQVDSQVTMMFWYRQQPGQSLTLIATANQGSEATYESGFVIDKFPISRPNLTFSTLTVSNMSPEDSSIYLCSVVGGSGYTFGSGTRLTVV.

The V call is TRBV30, the J call TRBJ2-7; 11 bases match TRBD2. CDR3 size: 13 residues. The V gene's germline CDR1 is GTSNPN and CDR2 SVGIG (reference sequence). The CDR3 loop reads CAAGTSGVGEQYF. CDR3 bases: TGTGCGGCTGGGACTAGCGGAGTGGGGGAGCAGTACTTC.

The chain has TRBV30 and TRBJ1-5, with D perhaps TRBD1 (6 bases). This CDR3 is built from 15 residues. V was clipped by 0 bases and J by 2 bases, with 11 bases between them. Germline CDR1 and CDR2: GTSNPN and SVGIG (reference sequence). CDR3 nucleotide sequence: TGTGCCTGGAGTGTAGGGGGTTTCGGCAATCAGCCCCAGCATTTT. Translated, it gives CAWSVGGFGNQPQHF.

The chain is built from TRBV2 and TRBJ2-7; 9 bases fit TRBD2. The V gene's germline CDR1 is SNHLY and CDR2 FYNNEI. V trimming: 6 bases; J trimming: 0 bases; junction bases outside the gene matches: 12. This CDR3 is 17 amino acids long. In DNA form, the CDR3 reads TGTGCCAGCAGCGGCGCACATAAGCGGGGGGACTCCTACGAGCAGTACTTC. This sequence encodes CASSGAHKRGDSYEQYF.

The chain couples TRBV12-5 to TRBJ1-1; no clear D. CDR1 LGHNT and CDR2 FRNRAP come from the germline V gene. Trimming cost V 2 bases and J 1 base, with 2 bases left between them. The CDR3 is made up of 12 amino acids. The CDR3 DNA follows: TGTGCTAGTGGTTTGAAGAACACTGAAGCTTTCTTT. The encoded protein is CASGLKNTEAFF.

The table lists this clone with a count of one. The V gene is TRBV18, the J gene TRBJ2-7, with 7 positions matching TRBD2. The CDR3 totals 15 residues. Germline loops: CDR1 KGHSH, CDR2 LQKENI. The V gene end was trimmed by 6 bases and the J gene end by 3 bases; junction bases not matched to a gene: 11. The CDR3 DNA reads as TGTGCCAGCTCCCCTGCGGGGGTAGTAGGCTACGAGCAGTACTTC. Protein product: CASSPAGVVGYEQYF.

This chain links TRBV7-9 with TRBJ1-6; tentative D call: TRBD1 (5 bases). Germline assignment: CDR1 SEHNR and CDR2 FQNEAQ (reference sequence). Trimming cost V 8 bases and J 6 bases, with 8 bases left between them. CDR3 length: 12 residues. The chain's CDR3 is CASGGSNSPLHF. CDR3 coding DNA: TGTGCCAGCGGGGGAAGTAATTCACCCCTCCACTTT.

This rearrangement joins TRBV4-1 to TRBJ2-5, with 11 bases that match TRBD2. V lost 0 bases to trimming and J lost 4 bases; unmatched junction nucleotides: 7. Germline V gene lookup returns CDR1 MGHRA and CDR2 YSYEKL. This CDR3 is built from 17 residues. In DNA form, the CDR3 reads TGCGCCAGCAGCCAAGATCCACTAGCGGGGGTATCAGAGACCCAGTACTTC. Translated: CASSQDPLAGVSETQYF.

DNA for the CDR3: TGTGCCAGCAGCCCCCGCCCCAGGGTTGATGAGCAGTACTTC. It codes for CASSPRPRVDEQYF. The chain recombines TRBV7-9 with TRBJ2-7; D might be TRBD1 (5 bases). Germline V lookup: CDR1 SEHNR, CDR2 FQNEAQ (reference sequence). The CDR3 spans 14 residues. The germline V and J ends were trimmed by 5 bases and 7 bases, with 18 bases remaining between them.